Here is one T cell receptor beta chain with its context. The sample originates from a study of glioma-infiltrating T cells. The ends were cut back, 2 bases at V and 0 bases at J, with 7 bases in the middle. The CDR3 is 15 amino acids. TCR alpha and beta CDR3 regions were amplified from RNA using iRepertoire nested multiplex PCR. Tissue mRNA or PBMC total RNA, roughly 85-450 ng, went into one-step reverse transcription and amplification. TCRdb called the multiplex PCR reads again in MiXCR, with one record for every CDR3 protein. Among 150,000 to 200,000 distinct CDR3 sequences listed, over 25% were seen once.

The sample consisted of glioma tissue, nonneoplastic brain tissue, or PBMCs (not recorded which). The chain carries TRBV12-3 or TRBV12-4 and TRBJ1-4; D not certain. This receptor was taken from a human donor with low-grade glioma or glioblastoma, undergoing nonglioma brain surgery, or in good health (not recorded which). The CDR3 is CASSLRATTNEKLFF. The CDR3 bases are TGTGCCAGCAGTTTAAGAGCTACAACTAATGAAAAACTGTTTTTT.